The present T cell receptor beta chain was sequenced within a study of shared clonotypes between healthy human individuals. Study as a whole: Donors had three CD4 naive, three CD4 memory, two CD8 naive and one CD8 memory plate apiece.

Study results and caveats: Around 5% was the fraction of naive CD4 clonotypes found shared across a few donors.

Clones were read by immunoSEQ multiplex PCR, and TCRdb kept only the in-frame ones, dropping some. The profile shows some 550,000 clones, around 97% of them singletons. This CDR3 is 15 amino acids long. Per the germline V gene, CDR1 is MGHDK and CDR2 is SYGVNS. Concerning this clone: Its antigen is not known.

The sample consisted of naive CD4+ T cells sorted from blood. The subset here: CD45RA+ positively selected. The rearrangement uses TRBV25-1 and TRBJ2-5; D perhaps matches TRBD1 (7 bases). Gene TRBJ2-7 matches the end of the DNA better, so the J call may be wrong. The TCR was taken from a woman aged 30 to 39 in good health. In nucleotides, the CDR3 is TGTGCCAGCAGTGAATCAAGGAGGGGGCTTTACGAGCAGTACTTC. Protein sequence: CASSESRRGLYEQYF.